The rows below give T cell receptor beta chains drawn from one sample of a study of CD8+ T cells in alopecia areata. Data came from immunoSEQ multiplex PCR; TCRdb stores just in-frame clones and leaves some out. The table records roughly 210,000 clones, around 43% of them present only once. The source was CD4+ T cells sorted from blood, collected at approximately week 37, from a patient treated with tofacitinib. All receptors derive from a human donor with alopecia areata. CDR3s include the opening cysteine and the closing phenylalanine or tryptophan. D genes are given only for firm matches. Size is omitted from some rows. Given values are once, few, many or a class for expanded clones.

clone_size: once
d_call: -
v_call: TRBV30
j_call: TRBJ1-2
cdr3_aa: CARTEGFFHGYTF
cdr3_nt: TGTGCTCGGACGGAGGGATTTTTTCATGGCTACACCTTC

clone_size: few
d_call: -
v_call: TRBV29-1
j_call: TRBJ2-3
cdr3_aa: CSVEVRSRDTDTQYF
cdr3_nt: TGCAGCGTTGAAGTGAGATCGCGGGACACAGATACGCAGTATTTT

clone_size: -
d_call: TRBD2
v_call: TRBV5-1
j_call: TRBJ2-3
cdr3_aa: CASSFSGSGTDTQYF
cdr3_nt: TGCGCCAGCAGCTTTAGCGGGAGCGGCACAGATACGCAGTATTTT

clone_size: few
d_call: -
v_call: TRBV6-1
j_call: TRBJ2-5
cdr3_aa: CASSDLGGGPQETQYF
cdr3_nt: TGTGCCAGCAGTGACTTGGGAGGCGGCCCCCAAGAGACCCAGTACTTC

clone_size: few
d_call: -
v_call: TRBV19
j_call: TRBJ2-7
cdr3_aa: CASSTRQTNYEQYF
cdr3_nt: TGTGCCAGTAGCACGCGACAGACTAACTACGAGCAGTACTTC

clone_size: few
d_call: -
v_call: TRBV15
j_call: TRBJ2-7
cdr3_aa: CATSPRGGSYEQYF
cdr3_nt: TGTGCCACCAGCCCGCGGGGTGGGTCCTACGAGCAGTACTTC

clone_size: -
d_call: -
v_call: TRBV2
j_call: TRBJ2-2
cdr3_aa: CASSRVIQNTGELFF
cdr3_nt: TGTGCCAGCTCGAGGGTGATCCAGAACACCGGGGAGCTGTTTTTT

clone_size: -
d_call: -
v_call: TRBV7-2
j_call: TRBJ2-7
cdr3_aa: CATSRLTGPYEQYF
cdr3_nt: TGTGCCACCTCGAGGCTGACAGGACCCTACGAGCAGTACTTC

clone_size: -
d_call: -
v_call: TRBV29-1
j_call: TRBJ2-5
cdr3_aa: CSVTGEGETQYF
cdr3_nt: TGCAGCGTAACAGGGGAGGGAGAGACCCAGTACTTC

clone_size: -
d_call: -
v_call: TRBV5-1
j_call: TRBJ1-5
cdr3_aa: CASSLGESGNQPQHF
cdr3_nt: TGCGCCAGCAGTTTGGGGGAGTCGGGCAATCAGCCCCAGCATTTT

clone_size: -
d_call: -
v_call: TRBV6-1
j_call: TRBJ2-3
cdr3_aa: CASSEVRYTQYF
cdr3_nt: TGTGCCAGCAGTGAAGTGCGTTATACGCAGTATTTT

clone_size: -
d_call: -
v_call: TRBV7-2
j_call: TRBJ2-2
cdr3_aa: CALPDGDGELFF
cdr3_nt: TGTGCCCTGCCGGATGGAGACGGGGAGCTGTTTTTT

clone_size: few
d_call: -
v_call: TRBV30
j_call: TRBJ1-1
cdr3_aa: CAWSVLRGTEAFF
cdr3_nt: TGTGCCTGGAGTGTACTCAGGGGCACTGAAGCTTTCTTT

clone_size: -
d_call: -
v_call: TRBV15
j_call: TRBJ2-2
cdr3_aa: CATSRDVRRSGELFF
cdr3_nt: TGTGCCACCAGCAGAGATGTACGGAGGAGCGGGGAGCTGTTTTTT

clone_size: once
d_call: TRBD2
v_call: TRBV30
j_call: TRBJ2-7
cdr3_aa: CAWSVGGYEQYF
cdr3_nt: TGTGCCTGGAGTGTGGGGGGGTACGAGCAGTACTTC

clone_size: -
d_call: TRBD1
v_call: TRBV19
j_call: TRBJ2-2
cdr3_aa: CASSPGQGTTGELFF
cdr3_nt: TGTGCCAGTAGTCCTGGACAGGGGACGACCGGGGAGCTGTTTTTT

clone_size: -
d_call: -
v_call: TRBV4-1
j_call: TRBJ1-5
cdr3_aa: CASSLTGNGNQPQHF
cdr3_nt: TGCGCCAGCAGCCTAACCGGTAACGGCAATCAGCCCCAGCATTTT

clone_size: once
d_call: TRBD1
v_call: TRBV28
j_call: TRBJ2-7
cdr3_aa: CASSPPPKTGGYEQYF
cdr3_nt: TGTGCCAGCAGTCCACCTCCGAAGACAGGGGGCTACGAGCAGTACTTC

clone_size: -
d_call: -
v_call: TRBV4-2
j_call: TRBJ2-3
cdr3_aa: CASSQAMDGPTDTQYF
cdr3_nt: TGTGCCAGCAGCCAAGCAATGGATGGTCCCACAGATACGCAGTATTTT

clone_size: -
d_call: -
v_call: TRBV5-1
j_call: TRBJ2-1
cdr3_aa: CASSSLGPSSYNEQFF
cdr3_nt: TGCGCCAGCAGCTCGTTAGGGCCCAGCTCCTACAATGAGCAGTTCTTC

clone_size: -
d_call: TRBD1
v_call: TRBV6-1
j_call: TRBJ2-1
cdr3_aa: CATTRDRRYNEQFF
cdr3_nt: TGTGCCACCACCAGGGACAGACGATACAATGAGCAGTTCTTC

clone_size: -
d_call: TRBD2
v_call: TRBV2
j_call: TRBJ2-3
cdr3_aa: CAAQREWGTDTQYF
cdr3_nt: TGTGCAGCGCAGCGGGAGTGGGGCACAGATACGCAGTATTTT

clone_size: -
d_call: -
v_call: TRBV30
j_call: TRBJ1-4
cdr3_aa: CAALWTATNEKLFF
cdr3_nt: TGTGCCGCCCTCTGGACAGCAACTAATGAAAAACTGTTTTTT

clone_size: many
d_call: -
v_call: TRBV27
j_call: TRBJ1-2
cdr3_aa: CASSLSPRNNYGYTF
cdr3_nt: TGTGCCAGCAGTTTATCCCCAAGAAATAACTATGGCTACACCTTC

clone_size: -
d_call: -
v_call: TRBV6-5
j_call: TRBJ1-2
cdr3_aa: CASSYRGAGYTF
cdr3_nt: TGTGCCAGCAGTTACCGGGGGGCTGGCTACACCTTC

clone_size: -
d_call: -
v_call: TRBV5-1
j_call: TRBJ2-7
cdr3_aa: CASSLVGLSYEQYF
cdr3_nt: TGCGCCAGCAGCTTGGTAGGTCTCTCCTACGAGCAGTACTTC

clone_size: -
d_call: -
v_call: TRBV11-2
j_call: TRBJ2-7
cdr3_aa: CASSLDQGHSYEQYF
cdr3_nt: TGTGCCAGCAGCTTAGATCAGGGCCACAGCTACGAGCAGTACTTC

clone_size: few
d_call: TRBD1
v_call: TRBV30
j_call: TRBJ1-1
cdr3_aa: CAWSVHQRDRGPFF
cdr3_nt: TGTGCCTGGAGTGTACATCAGAGGGACAGGGGGCCCTTCTTT

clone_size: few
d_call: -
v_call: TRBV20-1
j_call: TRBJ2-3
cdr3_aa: CSASEWDTQYF
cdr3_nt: TGCAGTGCTAGCGAGTGGGATACGCAGTATTTT

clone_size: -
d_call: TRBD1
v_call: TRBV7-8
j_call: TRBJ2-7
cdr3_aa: CASSRGGTGARYEQYF
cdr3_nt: TGTGCCAGCAGCCGGGGGGGGACAGGGGCGAGGTACGAGCAGTACTTC